This T cell receptor (beta chain) is from a study of cytomegalovirus exposure and HLA in healthy donors (dated by TCRdb to the late 2010s). Concerning the study at large: According to an earlier analysis of 587 of the donors, 150 million to 200 million T cells yielded 117 million unique TCR beta sequences and more than 250 Gb of sequence data. Roughly 320 gigabases of sequencing data and roughly 81 million unique TCR sequences made up an early release that covered some 640 HLA-typed donors. Among the approximately 400 genotyped donors, 75% to 90% belonged to the genetic ancestry cluster associated with self-reported Caucasian donors. The study aimed to test whether cataloging public T cell receptors could reveal signatures of past pathogen exposure. Using immunosequencing, the study profiled T cell repertoires from fewer than 700 subjects and related those repertoires to cytomegalovirus serostatus. Besides the first cohort of roughly 700 subjects, a separate validation cohort made up of roughly 120 different subjects was used. To predict cytomegalovirus infection status, the study brought together high-throughput TCR immunosequencing, statistical association of individual TCRs with disease status, and machine learning. A later analysis re-analyzed previously published TCR beta repertoires from roughly 630 donors and added high-resolution HLA genotyping to study TCR occurrence patterns. Rather than using new phenotypic data, the later analysis identified candidate immune exposures from TCR beta sequences and from how often those sequences occurred across donors. To decide whether each TCR beta V gene segment behaved as functional or pseudogenic, an earlier analysis of some 600 of the donors relied on high-throughput TCR beta sequencing. Alongside the repertoire data, information on donor age, sex, ethnicity and CMV serostatus was compiled. In a later genetic analysis, genome-wide SNP genotypes for about three fifths of the 666 donors were used, and that subset was treated as a discovery cohort. Every repertoire in the discovery cohort had been generated on one and the same sequencing platform. Both class I and class II loci were covered by HLA typing, at four-digit resolution. The number of donors typed differed by locus, with 629-630 for A, B, C, DRB1 and DQB1, roughly 550 for DQA1, some 570 for DPA1, and around 460 for DPB1. Roughly 5 DR-DQ haplotypes were handled as single units for association and clustering, since linkage in the cohort was strong. On average, around 200,000 unique TCR beta nucleotide sequences were sequenced per donor among 300 to 500 genotyped donors of the cohort, with roughly a sixth of those sequences being non-productive. Broader findings and caveats from the paper: A later analysis found that most CMV-associated TCR beta chains appeared HLA-restricted, with HLA associations seemingly driven largely by CMV exposure. A few of the identified cytomegalovirus-associated TCR beta chains were confirmed in vitro to be specific for cytomegalovirus antigens. According to a later genetic analysis, donors in an Asian-associated ancestry cluster had fewer N-insertions in productive TCRs than the approximately 610-donor mean. Presence/absence analyses assumed roughly uniform sequencing depth across donors, an assumption that may not hold. A further reported finding was that TCR beta sequences accurately predicted the HLA-A and HLA-B alleles for most subjects in the first cohort. A later analysis associated around 16,000 TCR beta sequences with specific HLA alleles at a false discovery rate of 0.05. In an earlier analysis of some 500 of the donors, most TCR beta V segments appeared in productive rearrangements about 90% or about 30% of the time, broadly matching IMGT annotations. The authors suggested that the approach could potentially be generalized to other disease states and immunological phenotypes. Because some donors lacked HLA typing at each locus, the association tests relied only on the typed subset. Immune exposure information for the cohort was limited to CMV serostatus. A later genetic analysis associated a missense DCLRE1C variant with V-gene and J-gene trimming of TCR beta chains, and an independent cohort replicated the association. A total of fewer than 200 TCR beta chains were listed by the study as associated with cytomegalovirus. Some IMGT-functional V segments, including TRBV6-2 and TRBV6-3, could not be distinguished by the 87-base-pair reads and were therefore excluded. Most TCR sequences were seen in very few donors, while some public TCRs were found in many individuals. The earlier analysis of some 560 of the donors excluded about 16 rarely observed V segments, including chromosome 9 orphons, because counts were too low. Correlated functional status among segregating V segments might be attributable to linkage disequilibrium, but an unknown experimental factor could not be ruled out. A later analysis found that HLA-associated TCR beta chains were more clonally expanded and had lower generation probabilities than equally common non-associated chains. In a later analysis, several top co-occurrence clusters were reported to appear linked to parvovirus B19, influenza, CMV and Epstein-Barr virus. A later analysis found that TCR association rates varied across HLA loci, with DRB1 alleles showing the most associated TCRs and HLA-C alleles the fewest. Only TCR beta chains were sequenced in this cohort, and the absence of alpha or paired-chain data limited detectable features. In both the original and validation cohorts, the classifier was reported to diagnose cytomegalovirus status with high specificity and sensitivity. Strong co-occurrence of HLA alleles, especially DR and DQ, made assigning TCR associations to individual alleles difficult. A group of highly shared sequence variants was considered likely to be a technical artifact of the sequencing pipeline.

The CDR3 runs 13 residues from the cysteine to the phenylalanine. Of all the DNA, just the CDR3 is kept, 39 bases in frame from base 1. Relative to germline, V is 0 bases shorter and J is 5 bases shorter, with 7 bases between their ends. CDR1 SGHNT and CDR2 YENEEA are derived from the germline V gene. The cohort was made up of roughly 670 healthy bone marrow donors. At the time of sampling, all cohort members were nominally healthy, though unrecorded immune exposures were likely present. The donor tested CMV seropositive, placing the donor among the 289 seropositive members of the cohort. Each donor provided a peripheral blood sample, and peripheral blood mononuclear cells were used for TCR beta sequencing. The Qiagen DNeasy Blood Extraction Kit was used to extract genomic DNA from the blood cell samples. Of note for this clone: Its antigen remains undetermined. Base qualities are not recorded, but no much larger clone differs from it by a single base.

Libraries were made using the immunoSEQ multiplex PCR assay. The multiplex PCR relied on a mix of 60 forward primers for TCR Vbeta segments and 13 reverse primers for TCR Jbeta segments. Amplification of the CDR3 region of rearranged TCR beta genes was performed with a multiplex PCR assay on genomic DNA. The amplified TCR beta libraries were sequenced on the Illumina HiSeq System as 87-base-pair reads. Per the authors' processing: A later analysis counted about 76 million unique TCR beta chains across the 670 or so repertoires, and roughly 10 million of these chains were shared by at least two donors. A nearest-neighbor algorithm error-corrected the raw reads and collapsed the reads into unique sequences, merging closely related sequences to remove PCR and sequencing errors. Alignment of CDR3 sequences to IMGT reference sequences was used to assign V, D and J gene segments. For a sequence to be retained, at least a six-nucleotide match to both a V gene segment and a J gene segment was required. Rearrangements were called productive when the CDR3 lacked stop codons and stayed in frame with V and J; all others were non-productive. Following IMGT convention, CDR3 was defined as the stretch from the second conserved V-encoded cysteine to the conserved J-encoded phenylalanine. The earlier analysis of roughly 590 of the donors excluded any sequence lacking an unambiguous match to a single V gene segment. An earlier analysis of under 750 of the donors called V segments functional above 56.7% productive rearrangements and segregating when the between-donor standard deviation exceeded 5%. A statistical classification framework was developed to diagnose cytomegalovirus status using the catalog of TCR beta chain sequences. A later analysis assigned V and J genes by comparing TCR nucleotide sequences with IMGT/GENE-DB human TR gene sequences. Using the TCRdist pipeline, a later analysis assigned CDR3 sequences along with most-parsimonious VDJ recombination scenarios. In a later analysis, each TCR beta chain was defined by its CDR3 amino acid sequence together with its V-gene family, and reads without a unique V-gene family were excluded. In a later analysis, 550 to 650 highly shared, low-generation-probability nucleotide sequences were removed to address suspected cross-contamination and a sequencing artifact. For each public chain, a later analysis derived a clonal expansion index from normalized ranks of inferred template counts within each repertoire. In a later analysis, generation probabilities were computed with a VDJ recombination model fitted to out-of-frame rearrangements, and the resulting probabilities were checked against IGoR. In a later analysis, hypergeometric tests were used to score TCR-TCR, TCR-HLA and TCR-CMV co-occurrence, with a repertoire-size bias correction applied to TCR pairs. False discovery rates were estimated in a later analysis by permuting HLA or CMV assignments 20 times. In a later analysis, co-occurring TCRs were grouped using DBSCAN, and TCRdist sequence similarity was added for clustering within HLA-allele-positive subsets. Repertoires with fewer than 30,000 or more than 120,000 public chains were left out of co-occurrence clustering, as were five repertoires with anomalous nucleotide sharing. The clones in this table, taken by TCRdb from immuneACCESS, are in-frame only. Not every clone is retained; where verified, under half of the shortfall comes from an unresolved V gene, and the cause of the rest is unknown. The DNA was the basis for D and trimming; V, J and clone size are from that table. Counted in this sample were about 160,000 clones; over 70% of them appeared once. 2.5% to 3% of the sample is in the top ten clones.

This receptor was obtained from a woman aged 45-65 years in good health and CMV-seropositive. The sample comprised PBMCs. The chain links TRBV11-3 with TRBJ2-5, and possibly TRBD2, on 5 matching bases. The DNA is TGTGCCAGCAGCTTAGACCAGCGGGAGACCCAGTACTTC. This yields the protein CASSLDQRETQYF.